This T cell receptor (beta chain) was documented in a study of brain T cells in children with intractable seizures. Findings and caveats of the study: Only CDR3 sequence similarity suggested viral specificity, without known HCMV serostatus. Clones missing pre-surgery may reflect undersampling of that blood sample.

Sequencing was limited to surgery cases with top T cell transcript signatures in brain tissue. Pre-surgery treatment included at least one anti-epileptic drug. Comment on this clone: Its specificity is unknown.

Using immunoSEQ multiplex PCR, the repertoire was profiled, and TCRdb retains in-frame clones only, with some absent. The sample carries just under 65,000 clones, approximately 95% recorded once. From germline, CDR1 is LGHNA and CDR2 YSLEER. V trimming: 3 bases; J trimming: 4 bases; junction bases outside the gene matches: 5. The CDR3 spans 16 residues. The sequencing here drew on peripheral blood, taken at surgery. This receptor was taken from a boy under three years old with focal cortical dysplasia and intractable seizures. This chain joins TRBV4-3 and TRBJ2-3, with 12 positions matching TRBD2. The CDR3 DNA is TGCGCCAGCAGCCATGCGGCTAGCGGGGGGGCAGATACGCAGTATTTT. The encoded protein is CASSHAASGGADTQYF.